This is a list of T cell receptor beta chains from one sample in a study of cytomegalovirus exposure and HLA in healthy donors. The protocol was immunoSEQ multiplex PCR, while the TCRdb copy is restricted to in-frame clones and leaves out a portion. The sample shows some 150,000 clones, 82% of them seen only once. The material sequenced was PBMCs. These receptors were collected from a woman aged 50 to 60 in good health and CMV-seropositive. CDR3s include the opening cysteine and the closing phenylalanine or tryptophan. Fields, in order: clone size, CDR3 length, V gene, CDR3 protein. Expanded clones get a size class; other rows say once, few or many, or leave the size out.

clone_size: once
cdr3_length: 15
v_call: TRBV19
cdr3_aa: CASNSGDKTSEKLFF

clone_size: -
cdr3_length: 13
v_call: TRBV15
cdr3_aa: CATSRVGGDEAFF

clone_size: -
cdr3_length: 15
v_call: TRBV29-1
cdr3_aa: CSVEPPGLPFTKAFF

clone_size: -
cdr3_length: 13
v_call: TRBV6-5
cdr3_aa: CASSYRQLYGYTF

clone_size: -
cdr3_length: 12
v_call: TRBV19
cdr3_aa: CATKTGGTEAFF

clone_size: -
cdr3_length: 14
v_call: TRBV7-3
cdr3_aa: CASRGTANTGELFF

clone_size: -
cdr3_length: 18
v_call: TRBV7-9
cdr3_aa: CASSPSSPGQGVVTEAFF

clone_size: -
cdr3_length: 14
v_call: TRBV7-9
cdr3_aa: CASSLALGPETQYF

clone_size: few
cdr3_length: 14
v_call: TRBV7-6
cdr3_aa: CASSSRGRGNEQFF

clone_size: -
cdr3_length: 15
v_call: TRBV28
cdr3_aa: CASSSPGQGTDTQYF

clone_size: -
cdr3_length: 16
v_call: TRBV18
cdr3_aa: CASSRGQGSRDQPQHF

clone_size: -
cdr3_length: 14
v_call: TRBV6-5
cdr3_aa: CASSPRGFNQPQHF

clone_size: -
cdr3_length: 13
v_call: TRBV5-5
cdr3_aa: CASNGQVGETQYF

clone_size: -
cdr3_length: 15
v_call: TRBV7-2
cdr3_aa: CASRRQVNPAYGYTF

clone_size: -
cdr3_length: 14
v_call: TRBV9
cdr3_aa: CASRGLGYTGELFF

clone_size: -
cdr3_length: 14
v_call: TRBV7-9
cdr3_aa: CASSLGQGWTEAFF

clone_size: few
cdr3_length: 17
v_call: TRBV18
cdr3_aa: CASSPPSRIVSGNTIYF

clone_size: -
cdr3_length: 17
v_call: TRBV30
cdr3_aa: CAWSVFGGVGTNEKLFF

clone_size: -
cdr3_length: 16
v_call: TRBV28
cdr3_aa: CASSPGGAGSLYEQYF

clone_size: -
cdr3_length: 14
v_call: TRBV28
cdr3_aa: CASRDDWEVEKLFF

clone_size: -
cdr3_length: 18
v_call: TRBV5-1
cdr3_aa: CASSPGQLSWATNTEAFF

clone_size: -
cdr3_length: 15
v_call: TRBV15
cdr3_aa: CATSRDLEGGGKLFF

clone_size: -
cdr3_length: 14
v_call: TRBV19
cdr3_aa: CASSPPWAQETQYF

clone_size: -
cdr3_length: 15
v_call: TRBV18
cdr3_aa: CASSRNQRVDTEAFF

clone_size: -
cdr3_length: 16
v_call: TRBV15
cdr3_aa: CATSRDGSGGGYGYTF

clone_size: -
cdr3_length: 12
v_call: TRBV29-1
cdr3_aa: CSASGGQETQYF

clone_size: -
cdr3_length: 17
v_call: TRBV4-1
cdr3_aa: CASSPGRIGGTGNEQFF

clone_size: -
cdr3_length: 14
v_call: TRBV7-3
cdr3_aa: CASSQGTGGGEQYF

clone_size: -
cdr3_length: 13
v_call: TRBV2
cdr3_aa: CASGSGSYNEQFF

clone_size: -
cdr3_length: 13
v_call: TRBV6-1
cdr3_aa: CASCGNEGGEQFF

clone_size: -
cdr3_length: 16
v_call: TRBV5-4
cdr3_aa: CASSRALDLSTDTQYF

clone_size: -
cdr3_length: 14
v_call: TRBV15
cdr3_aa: CATSRDISDREQYF

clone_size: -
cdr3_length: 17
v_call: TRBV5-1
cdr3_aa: CASSRGLAGGAHNEQFF

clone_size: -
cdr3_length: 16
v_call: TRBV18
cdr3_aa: CASSPRAQGGYNEQFF

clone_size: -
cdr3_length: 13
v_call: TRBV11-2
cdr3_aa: CASSSNRVTEAFF